These T cell receptor beta chains were read from a single sample in a study of T cells in Graves' hyperthyroidism and ophthalmopathy. Via MiXCR, TCRdb re-called the multiplex PCR reads, giving one row per CDR3 protein. The data contain around 190,000 distinct CDR3 sequences, 17% of them singletons. The sample taken for sequencing was blood. Receptors originate from a woman aged 45-60 years with Graves' hyperthyroidism. Each CDR3 is given with its conserved first and last residue. The D gene is left open where the match is weak. Expanded clones are given a class, and other clones once, few, many or no size at all.

abundance,d_gene,j_gene,v_gene,CDR3nt,CDR3aa
NA,NA,TRBJ1-4,TRBV27,TGTGCCAGCAGAGCGCAGGGGTATAATGAAAAACTGTTTTTT,CASRAQGYNEKLFF
NA,TRBD1,TRBJ2-7,TRBV18,TGTGCCAGCTCACCCCGGGATACCGGGACAGGGAGCGAGCAGTACTTC,CASSPRDTGTGSEQYF
many,TRBD2,TRBJ2-5,TRBV3-1,TGTGCCAGCAGCCAAGTGGATGGCGGGGGGACCCAGTACTTC,CASSQVDGGGTQYF
many,NA,TRBJ2-7,TRBV7-8,TGTGCCAGCAGCTTAGATCCCGGCCAGTCCTACGAGCAGTACTTC,CASSLDPGQSYEQYF
many,TRBD1,TRBJ2-1,TRBV5-1,TGCGCCAGCAGAGTGCAGGGGGCAGCGAATGAGCAGTTCTTC,CASRVQGAANEQFF
few,NA,TRBJ1-1,TRBV20-1,TGCAGTGCTAGTCCCGGGACGGTGAACACTGAAGCTTTCTTT,CSASPGTVNTEAFF
many,TRBD2,TRBJ2-1,TRBV20-1,TGCAGTGCTAGGGCGGTAGCGGGATATAATGAGCAGTTCTTC,CSARAVAGYNEQFF
many,TRBD1,TRBJ1-1,TRBV27,TGTGCCAGCAGTGCGTGGACAGGGGGAAACACTGAAGCTTTCTTT,CASSAWTGGNTEAFF
few,NA,TRBJ2-2,TRBV6-1,TGTGCCAGCATACGGGGGAGACCCAACACCGGGGAGCTGTTTTTT,CASIRGRPNTGELFF
few,NA,TRBJ2-7,TRBV20-1,TGCAGTGGGGGTGTGGCTTACTTAGAGCAGTACTTC,CSGGVAYLEQYF
few,TRBD1,TRBJ1-1,TRBV19,TGTGCCAGTAGTGGAGGACAGGGGGCGAAGACTGAAGCTTTCTTT,CASSGGQGAKTEAFF
NA,TRBD1,TRBJ1-6,TRBV20-1,TGCAGTGCTAGAGAGGACAGGGACTCACCCCTCCACTTT,CSAREDRDSPLHF
many,NA,TRBJ1-1,TRBV30,TGTGCCTGGAGTAAGGGAAGGTGGACTGAAGCTTTCTTT,CAWSKGRWTEAFF
NA,TRBD1,TRBJ2-1,TRBV3-1,TGTGCCAGCAGCCATCGGACAGGGGGCGGGAACAATGAGCAGTTCTTC,CASSHRTGGGNNEQFF
many,TRBD2,TRBJ2-1,TRBV28,TGTGCCAGCAGTTCCGGACTAGATTACAATGAGCAGTTCTTC,CASSSGLDYNEQFF
few,NA,TRBJ2-6,TRBV30,TGTGCCTGGAGTGTCGACCCTGGGGCCAACGTCCTGACTTTC,CAWSVDPGANVLTF
NA,TRBD1,TRBJ2-7,TRBV20-1,TGCAGTGCTAGAGATAGGTGGACAGGGTACGAGCAGTACTTC,CSARDRWTGYEQYF
few,NA,TRBJ2-3,TRBV5-1,TGCGCCAGCAGCTTGACGTGGGGGACCACAGATACGCAGTATTTT,CASSLTWGTTDTQYF
NA,TRBD2,TRBJ2-7,TRBV19,TGTGCCAGTAGTTCTACCCAGGGACTAGAGCAGTACTTC,CASSSTQGLEQYF
many,TRBD1,TRBJ1-2,TRBV6-1,TGTGCCAGCAGTGGATCGACAGGGTTGCCGCGCTACACCTTC,CASSGSTGLPRYTF
many,NA,TRBJ2-3,TRBV11-2,TGTGCCAGCAGCCCGGTAGGTCAACGAGGAGATACGCAGTATTTT,CASSPVGQRGDTQYF
NA,NA,TRBJ2-3,TRBV9,TGTGCCAGCAGCGTGCGGGCCACAGATACGCAGTATTTT,CASSVRATDTQYF
few,NA,TRBJ1-1,TRBV10-3,TGTGCCATCAGTGAGTTCGGGGATTTCCCCACTGAAGCTTTCTTT,CAISEFGDFPTEAFF
few,NA,TRBJ2-2,TRBV11-2,TGTGCCAGCAGCTTAGCTTACAACACCGGGGAGCTGTTTTTT,CASSLAYNTGELFF
many,TRBD1,TRBJ2-6,TRBV9,TGTGCCAGCAGCGCCAGGACAGGTCTCCTTGGGGCCAACGTCCTGACTTTC,CASSARTGLLGANVLTF
many,NA,TRBJ1-1,TRBV7-2,TGTGCCAGCAGCTTAGGTTCGGCGGGCACTGAAGCTTTCTTT,CASSLGSAGTEAFF
many,TRBD2,TRBJ2-7,TRBV7-2,TGTGCCAGCAGGCCTAGCGGGACCATTTCCTACGAGCAGTACTTC,CASRPSGTISYEQYF
many,NA,TRBJ2-7,TRBV7-6,TGTGCCAGCAGCGACCGGGACCACTTCGGGGAGCAGTACTTC,CASSDRDHFGEQYF
NA,NA,TRBJ1-6,TRBV7-8,TGTGCCAGCAGCTTAGGGCCCGGGAGCCCCAATTCACCCCTCCACTTT,CASSLGPGSPNSPLHF
many,TRBD2,TRBJ2-5,TRBV18,TGTGCCAGCTCACCAACGCCGGGAGGTACCCAAGAGACCCAGTACTTC,CASSPTPGGTQETQYF
many,NA,TRBJ1-3,TRBV11-2,TGTGCCAGCAGCTTAGAAGGGTTCGGAAACACCATATATTTT,CASSLEGFGNTIYF
many,NA,TRBJ2-7,TRBV11-3,TGTGCCAGCAGCCGAGTTGAAACAATTTCCGTCGAGCAGTACTTC,CASSRVETISVEQYF
NA,TRBD1,TRBJ2-1,TRBV6-1,TGTGCCAGCAGTGTCCGACAGGGGCGCTACAATGAGCAGTTCTTC,CASSVRQGRYNEQFF
many,NA,TRBJ2-7,TRBV20-1,TGCAGTGCTAGAGACCCGCAGGGAGAGCAGTACTTC,CSARDPQGEQYF
many,NA,TRBJ1-5,TRBV12-3/TRBV12-4,TGTGCCAGCACGGTGACAGACATTAGCAATCAGCCCCAGCATTTT,CASTVTDISNQPQHF
few,TRBD1,TRBJ1-6,TRBV7-2,TGTGCCAGCAGAACAGACAGGGCAAGCTCCTATAATTCACCCCTCCACTTT,CASRTDRASSYNSPLHF
few,NA,TRBJ2-2,TRBV19,TGTGCCAGTAGTTGGATCGGGGAGCTGTTTTTT,CASSWIGELFF
NA,NA,TRBJ1-6,TRBV28,TGTGCCAGCAGGCCAGGGGATAGCTATAATTCACCCCTCCACTTT,CASRPGDSYNSPLHF
NA,NA,TRBJ2-5,TRBV20-1,TGCAGTGCTTCCGGGGGGCTACTGGGCCAGTACTTC,CSASGGLLGQYF
many,NA,TRBJ1-2,TRBV18,TGTGCCAGCTCATTGGCCGGGACACTTGGAAACTATGGCTACACCTTC,CASSLAGTLGNYGYTF
NA,NA,TRBJ1-4,TRBV28,TGTGCCAGCAGTCACCCCGCCCGGGAGGGAAATGAAAAACTGTTTTTT,CASSHPAREGNEKLFF
many,NA,TRBJ1-1,TRBV12-5,TGTGCTACTGGGGGCGGGAACACTGAAGCTTTCTTT,CATGGGNTEAFF
few,NA,TRBJ2-1,TRBV6-1,TGTGCCAGCAGTGAAATGGCAAGCTCCTACAATGAGCAGTTCTTC,CASSEMASSYNEQFF
many,TRBD1,TRBJ2-7,TRBV7-9,TGTGCCAGCAGCCAAGGGACAGGGTGGGACAACGAGCAGTACTTC,CASSQGTGWDNEQYF
NA,NA,TRBJ2-2,TRBV7-9,TGTGCCAGCGGGGCGAGGAGGGACACCGGGGAGCTGTTTTTT,CASGARRDTGELFF
many,NA,TRBJ2-1,TRBV20-1,TGCAGTGCCGAACGGCTCGACTCCATTGGGCAGTTCTTC,CSAERLDSIGQFF
NA,NA,TRBJ2-4,TRBV20-1,TGCAGTGCTAGAGGACTAGTCCACGCTCCCTTAGCCAAAAACATTCAGTACTTC,CSARGLVHAPLAKNIQYF
few,NA,TRBJ2-3,TRBV4-1,TGCGCCAGCAGCCACCCCTCGGGCGGGTTCATCGGAGATACGCAGTATTTT,CASSHPSGGFIGDTQYF
NA,NA,TRBJ1-2,TRBV19,TGTGCCAGTAGTATAGGTCGCGGGGCTACAGGGTACAATGGCTACACCTTC,CASSIGRGATGYNGYTF
NA,TRBD1,TRBJ2-7,TRBV30,TGTGCCTGGACAGGGGACAGTTCCACGCAGCAGTACTTC,CAWTGDSSTQQYF
few,NA,TRBJ2-3,TRBV9,TGTGCCAGCAGCTCCCGGGACTCCTTCGGCCCGTATTTT,CASSSRDSFGPYF
many,TRBD1,TRBJ2-1,TRBV20-1,TGCAGTGCTAGAGATGCGCAGGGGGCGGATGAGCAGTTCTTC,CSARDAQGADEQFF
NA,NA,TRBJ1-6,TRBV20-1,TGCAGCGAATATTGGAGCTCCTATAATTCACCCCTCCACTTT,CSEYWSSYNSPLHF